One T cell receptor (beta chain) is described in this entry. What this receptor recognizes is not known. Base qualities are not provided; no much larger clone lies one nucleotide away. The trial excluded patients who had a history of autoimmune disease or who were on systemic immunosuppression. Peripheral blood for TCR sequencing was collected from all dose cohorts at baseline, on cycle 4 day 1, and on cycle 7 day 1. Samples were obtained from an open-label, multicenter, first-in-human phase I dose-escalation trial of ivuxolimab. Adults with locally advanced or metastatic head and neck squamous cell, hepatocellular, melanoma or renal cell carcinoma were enrolled in the trial. Before TCR sequencing, CD4+ and CD8+ T cells were separately sorted from peripheral blood. The record originates from a study of OX40 agonist ivuxolimab in advanced cancers. A note on the overall study: Ivuxolimab was an agonistic, fully human IgG2 monoclonal antibody directed against OX40 (CD134), a costimulatory receptor. The paper covers the monotherapy dose-escalation part of the phase I ivuxolimab trial, which included N ≈ 50 patients. Of the roughly 52 dose-escalation patients, hepatocellular carcinoma was present in about 20, melanoma in roughly 15, renal cell carcinoma in 9 and head and neck cancer in 9. Peripheral TCRbeta sequencing aimed to test whether ivuxolimab altered TCR sequence diversity and caused clonal T-cell expansion. Partial responses occurred in three dose-escalation patients, of whom one had hepatocellular carcinoma and two had cutaneous melanoma. Intravenous ivuxolimab was administered to patients every 2 weeks at six dose levels: 0.01, 0.1, 0.3, 1.5, 3 and 10 mg/kg. In the dose-escalation cohort, nearly 85% of patients were male, and the mean age was around 60 years with a range of roughly 20 to 79. Patients were allowed to have had prior anti-PD-1, anti-PD-L1 or anti-CTLA-4 therapy, and approximately 40% of the dose-escalation patients had previously received checkpoint inhibitors. Broad study findings and their caveats: In the 0.1-3.0 mg/kg groups, partial responders had among the lowest normalized peripheral clonal expansion, particularly in CD8+ T cells. Low levels of normalized T-cell clonal expansion were also seen in some patients who did not respond. At doses from 0.1 to 3.0 mg/kg, clonal expansion was seen in both CD4+ and CD8+ blood T cells between baseline and week 6. After ivuxolimab, CD8+ T cells had more expanded clones than CD4+ T cells on average. The antigen specificity of the peripheral T cells that underwent clonal expansion was not determined.

From the germline V gene (reference sequence), CDR1 is MNHEY and CDR2 is SMNVEV. The cysteine opens and the phenylalanine closes a CDR3 of 14 amino acids. Of all the DNA, just the CDR3 is kept, 42 bases in frame from base 1. The V end gives up 3 bases and the J end 6 bases, leaving 2 bases in the junction not matched to a gene. To sequence the TCRbeta CDR3 region, genomic DNA was isolated from the sorted cells. The immunoSEQ Assay was used to sequence the TCRbeta CDR3 regions. Not all clones reach the TCRdb copy of this immuneACCESS table, which keeps in-frame sequences only. Checked studies attribute under half of the gap to unresolved V genes and leave the rest unexplained. For this sample the table gives tens of thousands of clones, of which around 83% were detected only once. The ten biggest clones cover about 0.42% of the sample.

The chain uses TRBV27 and TRBJ1-5; 10 of the junction bases match TRBD1. This specimen was CD4+ or CD8+ T cells sorted from blood, taken in a trial of the OX40 agonist ivuxolimab. The sequence derives from an adult with an advanced solid tumor such as melanoma, head and neck, liver or kidney cancer. CDR3 loop: CASSFGTGAQPQHF. The nucleotides are TGTGCCAGCAGTTTTGGGACAGGGGCTCAGCCCCAGCATTTT.